This T cell receptor beta chain was captured in a study of cytomegalovirus exposure and HLA in healthy donors. Germline V CDR1 and CDR2: SNHLY, FYNNEI. The CDR3 extends over 21 amino acids. J was trimmed by 4 bases and V by 1 base; bases with no gene match: 21. Primers: 60 Vbeta forward and 13 Jbeta reverse. Generated by immunoSEQ multiplex PCR, the TCRdb table keeps only in-frame clones and is missing some. Of roughly 110,000 clones in the sample, 70% to 80% are singletons; the top ten hold about 2%. The sequenced sample was PBMCs. This chain links TRBV2 with TRBJ2-5; 10 bases are a match to TRBD2. This sequence originates from a man younger than 35 in good health and CMV-seronegative. The chain's CDR3 is CASSEDPVWTSGEGLGETQYF. DNA of the CDR3: TGTGCCAGCAGTGAAGATCCCGTTTGGACTAGCGGAGAAGGCCTAGGAGAGACCCAGTACTTC.